This T cell receptor (beta chain) was retrieved from a study of human T cells and chemical hapten exposure. About the research overall: The cohort included alopecia areata under or over 50% scalp, totalis and universalis. Study-level results: TCRs above 1 in 1000 frequency stayed constant with DPC sensitization. PT1 expanded TCR counts and patch test score correlated positively.

The study used a library that attached unique molecular identifiers to individual cDNA molecules. TCRdb independently ran MiXCR on the RACE reads; one entry per CDR3 protein. The sample holds some 150,000 distinct CDR3 sequences, approximately 12% seen once. This clonotype was seen at least ten times. The antigen is unknown. The germline V gene encodes CDR1 DFQATT and CDR2 SNEGSKA (reference sequence). The CDR3 contains 10 residues. Trimming took 3 bases from V and 5 from J, leaving 4 bases between them. Time point described: patch test 2, 6 weeks after DPC sensitization. Treatment noted: therapeutic diphenylcyclopropenone sensitization with weekly scalp DPC.

The source is a woman in her 50s with alopecia areata. Some clones in this sample may be carry-over from other donors' samples. This rearrangement joins TRBV20-1 to TRBJ2-5, with unresolved D. The specimen was whole blood, collected in connection with sensitization to the hapten diphenylcyclopropenone (DPC). CDR3 sequence: CSASIETQYF. The CDR3, as DNA: TGCAGTGCTAGTATCGAGACCCAGTACTTC.